The 14 T cell receptor beta chains in this list originate from one sample, sequenced in a study of shared clonotypes between healthy human individuals. Profiled with immunoSEQ multiplex PCR; TCRdb holds only in-frame clones, not every one. The sample has under 2,000,000 clones; about 95% are singletons. Only CD45RO-negative cells positively selected for CCR7 counted as naive CD8 cells, so terminally differentiated effector memory CD45RA+ cells were excluded. The specimen was naive CD8+ T cells sorted from blood. The receptors were sampled from a man between 18 and 35 years old in good health.

Worth noting for this clone: A junction boundary mismatches the germline segment, possibly from a read error. The gene calls are TRBV4-1 and TRBJ1-2, with D unresolved. Germline CDR1 reads MGHRA; CDR2 reads YSYEKL. The CDR3 is 16 residues long. The CDR3 here is CASTQEPAFVNYGYTF. Here the CDR3 DNA reads TGCGCCAGCACCCAAGAGCCGGCCTTTGTGAATTATGGCTACACCTTC.

J is TRBJ2-1 and V is TRBV19; D gene uncertain. Germline CDR1 reads LNHDA; CDR2 reads SQIVND (reference sequence). V dropped 5 bases and J dropped 0 bases, with 17 bases sitting between them. This CDR3 has 17 amino acids. DNA for the CDR3: TGTGCCAGTAGTCTCCGGGCCCCGCTAAGCTCCTACAATGAGCAGTTCTTC. Its translation is CASSLRAPLSSYNEQFF.

This clone was recorded once. The J gene is TRBJ2-1, the V gene TRBV13; 9 bases match TRBD2. Trimming at V came to 6 bases and at J to 4 bases, leaving 10 bases not matched to a gene. This CDR3 has 16 residues. Germline CDR1 is PRHDT and CDR2 is FYEKMQ (reference sequence). The CDR3 DNA reads as TGTGCCAGCAGTCAAACGACTAGCGGAGCGTACAATGAGCAGTTCTTC. This translates into CASSQTTSGAYNEQFF.

The chain joins TRBV2 to TRBJ2-2, with D tentatively TRBD2 (6 bases). Per the germline V gene, CDR1 is SNHLY and CDR2 is FYNNEI. Trimming shortened V by 4 bases and J by 5 bases, and 11 bases separated the two germline ends. The CDR3 sequence is 14 residues long. CDR3 bases: TGTGCCAGCAGTGGGGGGGACGGGACCGGGGAGCTGTTTTTT. Protein product: CASSGGDGTGELFF.

The chain employs TRBV11-2 and TRBJ2-3, with unresolved D. V dropped 2 bases and J dropped 1 base, with 10 bases sitting between them. Germline lookup yields CDR1 SGHAT and CDR2 FQNNGV. This CDR3 spans 15 amino acids. CDR3 sequence (DNA): TGTGCCAGCAGCTTATATGAGCTCGGCACAGATACGCAGTATTTT. This encodes CASSLYELGTDTQYF.

J is TRBJ1-2 and V is TRBV6-5; TRBD1 matches 10 bases. Germline CDR1 reads MNHEY; CDR2 reads SVGAGI. J lost 8 bases, V lost 6 bases, and 6 bases had no gene match. There are 13 residues in the CDR3. The CDR3 loop reads CASRPGTGEGYTF. The CDR3 DNA is TGTGCCAGCAGGCCCGGGACAGGGGAAGGCTACACCTTC.

V usage is TRBV14 and J usage is TRBJ1-4, with 8 nucleotides matching TRBD1. The J segment lost 3 bases and the V segment lost 6 bases, leaving 9 bases of the junction unmatched. The CDR3 spans 16 residues. CDR1 SGHDN and CDR2 FVKESK come from the germline V gene. The CDR3 DNA reads as TGTGCCAGCAGTTCTTTTTCGACAGGGGCTAATGAAAAACTGTTTTTT. Protein product: CASSSFSTGANEKLFF.

The chain employs TRBV2 and TRBJ2-3; TRBD2 matches at 7 bases. The CDR3 sequence is 16 residues long. Trimming cost V 5 bases and J 0 bases; bases outside gene matches: 8. Germline lookup yields CDR1 SNHLY and CDR2 FYNNEI. The CDR3 nucleotides are TGTGCCAGCAGTCCGTTTTCTAGCGGAAGCACAGATACGCAGTATTTT. Its translation is CASSPFSSGSTDTQYF.

The chain has TRBV7-8 and TRBJ1-3, with no clear D. Trimming left V 7 bases short and J 0 bases short, with 13 bases between. Germline values: CDR1 SGHVS, CDR2 FQNEAQ. The CDR3 length is 15 residues. The chain's CDR3 is CASTNGVGSGNTIYF. CDR3 sequence (DNA): TGTGCCAGCACCAACGGGGTGGGCTCTGGAAACACCATATATTTT.

As concerns this clone: Germline is not matched at one junction end, which may reflect a read error. The CDR3 DNA sequence: TGTGCCAGCAGCTTCGGCGGATATCCTTTCTTC. This encodes CASSFGGYPFF. The V call is TRBV5-6, the J call TRBJ2-7; D uncertain. The V gene's germline CDR1 is SGHDT and CDR2 YYEEEE. The CDR3 has 11 residues.

CDR3 region: CSVETSGNEQFF. As DNA, the CDR3 is TGCAGCGTTGAAACTAGCGGCAATGAGCAGTTCTTC. The chain employs TRBV29-1 and TRBJ2-1, with 8 bases fitting TRBD2. The germline V gene encodes CDR1 SQVTM and CDR2 ANQGSEA. V lost 2 bases and J lost 6; bases outside the gene matches: 0. The CDR3 sequence is 12 residues long.

The chain couples TRBV11-2 to TRBJ1-2, with D possibly being TRBD1 (5 bases). Germline CDR1 and CDR2: SGHAT and FQNNGV. Trimming shortened V by 1 base and J by 4 bases, and 13 bases separated the two germline ends. The CDR3 runs 15 residues. CDR3 residues: CASSLADGQGYGYTF. In nucleotides, the CDR3 is TGTGCCAGCAGCTTAGCAGATGGCCAGGGCTATGGCTACACCTTC.

The CDR3 loop is CASSLKLWTSGTYEQYF. The CDR3 DNA reads as TGTGCCAGCAGCCTCAAATTATGGACTAGCGGAACCTACGAGCAGTACTTC. This chain uses TRBV7-2 with TRBJ2-7; 10 bases align to TRBD2. This CDR3 is 17 amino acids long. V trimming: 5 bases; J trimming: 2 bases; junction bases outside the gene matches: 12. The germline V gene encodes CDR1 SGHTA and CDR2 FQGNSA.

The chain joins TRBV19 to TRBJ1-3; 11 bases line up with TRBD1. CDR3 size: 14 residues. Germline V gene lookup returns CDR1 LNHDA and CDR2 SQIVND (reference sequence). J was trimmed by 11 bases and V by 9 bases; bases with no gene match: 12. CDR3: CASSVGTGGPAIYF. The CDR3 DNA sequence: TGTGCCAGCTCAGTGGGGACAGGGGGGCCGGCCATATATTTT.